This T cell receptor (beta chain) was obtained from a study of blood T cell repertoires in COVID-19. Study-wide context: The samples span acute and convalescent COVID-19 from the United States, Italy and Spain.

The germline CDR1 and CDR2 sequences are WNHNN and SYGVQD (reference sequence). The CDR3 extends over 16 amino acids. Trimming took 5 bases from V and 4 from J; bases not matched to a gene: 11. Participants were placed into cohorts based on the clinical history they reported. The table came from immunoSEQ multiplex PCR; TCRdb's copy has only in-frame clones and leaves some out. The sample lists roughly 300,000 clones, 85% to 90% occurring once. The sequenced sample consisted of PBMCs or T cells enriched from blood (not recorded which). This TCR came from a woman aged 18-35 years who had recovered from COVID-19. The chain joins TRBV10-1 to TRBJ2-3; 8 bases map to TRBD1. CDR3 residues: CASSLRQGRFADTQYF. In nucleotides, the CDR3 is TGCGCCAGCAGTCTACGACAGGGGAGGTTTGCAGATACGCAGTATTTT.